What follows describes a single T cell receptor (beta chain). What it binds is unknown. This record belongs to a study of cytomegalovirus exposure and HLA in healthy donors. Study results and limitations: According to reports, the classifier identified cytomegalovirus status with high specificity and sensitivity.

Profiling relied on immunoSEQ multiplex PCR, and the TCRdb table lists in-frame clones only, not all of them. The sample lists over 200,000 clones, 88% occurring once. In germline, CDR1 is SGHRS, CDR2 YFSETQ. The CDR3 is 13 residues long. Between the trimmed V and J ends, which lost 0 bases and 7 bases, there was a span of 11 bases. The sample consisted of PBMCs. The rearrangement uses TRBV5-1 and TRBJ2-7; no definite D call. The TCR sequence derives from a young woman in good health and CMV-seronegative. This CDR3 reads CASSLERLSEQYF. CDR3 bases: TGCGCCAGCAGCTTGGAACGCCTGAGTGAGCAGTACTTC.